These 3 T cell receptor beta chains originate from one sample sequenced in a study of cytomegalovirus exposure and HLA in healthy donors. 60 Vbeta and 13 Jbeta primers were used in PCR. The assay was immunoSEQ multiplex PCR, and TCRdb's table has in-frame clones only and misses some. This table has around 150,000 clones, approximately 85% appearing once. Specimen: PBMCs. The receptors stem from a man younger than 35 in good health and CMV-seropositive.

This chain joins TRBV11-3 and TRBJ2-7; D remains ambiguous. V lost 5 bases, J lost 0 bases, and 17 bases lay in between. Germline CDR1 reads SGHNT; CDR2 reads YENEEA. The CDR3 totals 16 residues. The CDR3 region has the DNA TGTGCCAGCAGCCCCCCCAGGTGGCGTAGCTCCTACGAGCAGTACTTC. This codes for CASSPPRWRSSYEQYF.

This clone was recorded a few times. This chain links TRBV30 with TRBJ1-6; possible D gene TRBD1, 5 bases. V was trimmed by 2 bases and J by 9 bases, leaving 14 bases between them. Germline-derived CDR1 and CDR2 are GTSNPN and SVGIG (reference sequence). There are 14 residues in the CDR3. CDR3 DNA sequence: TGTGCCTGGAGTCCCCCCGGGGGAACTTCACCCCTCCACTTT. Translation: CAWSPPGGTSPLHF.

This clone was seen more than once but under ten times. The J gene is TRBJ1-2, the V gene TRBV5-5; D unresolved. The CDR3 sequence is 15 residues long. Germline assignment: CDR1 SGHKS and CDR2 YYEKEE (reference sequence). Trimming cost V 2 bases and J 3 bases, with 14 bases left between them. Written as DNA, the CDR3 is TGTGCCAGCAGCTTCGGGATTCCCCAATACTATGGCTACACCTTC. Amino acids: CASSFGIPQYYGYTF.